This T cell receptor (beta chain) was captured in a study of shared T cell receptors in the human thymus. The V gene's germline CDR1 is MNHEY and CDR2 SVGAGI. The CDR3 sequence is 14 residues long. After removal of 9 bases from V and 9 bases from J, the junction contained 7 bases not matched to a gene. Produced via immunoSEQ multiplex PCR; TCRdb's table is partial and in-frame only. The sample shows hundreds of thousands of clones, around 87% of them seen only once. The same data also went into a second study, on human thymus T cells. That publication notes: The donor group consisted of healthy Finnish infants who were having corrective surgery for congenital heart defects. Thymic material originated from resections removed in the course of corrective heart surgery. Gene usage (both V and J) appeared biased in thymic and blood repertoires.

The sequencing input was thymocytes. The clonotype was recovered from a boy under two years old with a congenital heart defect. J is TRBJ2-1 and V is TRBV6-5; 14 bases are shared with TRBD2. The CDR3 DNA is TGTGCCAGTAGACTAGCGGGAGGGCCCAGTGAGCAGTTCTTC. This sequence encodes CASRLAGGPSEQFF.